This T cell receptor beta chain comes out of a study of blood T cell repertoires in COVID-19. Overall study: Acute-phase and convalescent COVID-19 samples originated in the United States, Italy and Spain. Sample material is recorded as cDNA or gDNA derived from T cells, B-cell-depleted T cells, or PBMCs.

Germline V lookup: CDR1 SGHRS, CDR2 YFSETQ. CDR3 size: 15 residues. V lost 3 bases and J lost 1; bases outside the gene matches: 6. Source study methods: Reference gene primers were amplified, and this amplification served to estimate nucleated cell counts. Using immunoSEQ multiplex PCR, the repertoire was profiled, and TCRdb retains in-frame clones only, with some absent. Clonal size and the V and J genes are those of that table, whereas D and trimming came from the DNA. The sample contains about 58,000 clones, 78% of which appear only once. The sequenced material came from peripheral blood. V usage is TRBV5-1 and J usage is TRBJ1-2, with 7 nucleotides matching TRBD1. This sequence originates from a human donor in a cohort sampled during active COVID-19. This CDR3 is CASSSGQADNYGYTF. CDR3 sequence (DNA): TGCGCCAGCAGCTCCGGACAGGCAGATAACTATGGCTACACCTTC.